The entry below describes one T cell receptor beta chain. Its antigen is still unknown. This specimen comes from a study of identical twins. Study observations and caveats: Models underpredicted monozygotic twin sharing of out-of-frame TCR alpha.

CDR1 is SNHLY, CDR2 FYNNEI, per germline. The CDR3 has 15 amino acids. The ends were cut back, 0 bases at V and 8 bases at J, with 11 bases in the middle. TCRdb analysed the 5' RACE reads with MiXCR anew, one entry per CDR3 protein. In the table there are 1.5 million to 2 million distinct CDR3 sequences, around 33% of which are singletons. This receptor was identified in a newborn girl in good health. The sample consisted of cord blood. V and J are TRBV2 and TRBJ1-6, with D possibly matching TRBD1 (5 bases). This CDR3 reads CASSEAKGVYSPLHF. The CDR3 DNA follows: TGTGCCAGCAGTGAAGCTAAAGGGGTCTATTCACCCCTCCACTTT. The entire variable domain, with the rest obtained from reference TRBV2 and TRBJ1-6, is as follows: EPEVTQTPSHQVTQMGQEVILRCVPISNHLYFYWYRQILGQKVEFLVSFYNNEISEKSEIFDDQFSVERPDGSNFTLKIRSTKLEDSAMYFCASSEAKGVYSPLHFGNGTRLTVT.